Given below is one TCR beta chain in context. This entry comes from a study of T cell changes during pregnancy in multiple sclerosis. The length of the CDR3 is 14 residues. The V gene's germline CDR1 is SEHNR and CDR2 FQNEAQ (reference sequence). Trimming stripped 3 bases from V and 1 base from J, with 7 bases between. The protocol was immunoSEQ multiplex PCR, while the TCRdb copy is restricted to in-frame clones and leaves out a portion. This sample carries 55,000 to 65,000 clones, 93% of them seen once, and the ten largest clones take about 1.8%. The chain combines TRBV7-9 with TRBJ2-4, with D possibly being TRBD1 (6 bases). The input for sequencing was peripheral blood, taken after pregnancy. This TCR was sampled from a female donor with multiple sclerosis, enrolled in a pregnancy study. The CDR3 sequence: CASSFQGAKNIQYF. The CDR3 region has the DNA TGTGCCAGCAGCTTTCAGGGGGCCAAAAACATTCAGTACTTC.